A single sample gave rise to the 17 T cell receptor beta chains below, sequenced in a study of T cell responses to AZD1222 COVID-19 vaccine. Sequencing used immunoSEQ multiplex PCR; TCRdb keeps in-frame clones, though not all of them. Found here are about 87,000 clones, around 91% of them singletons; the top ten hold over 7.5%. The specimen comprised peripheral blood, sampled on day 0 of AZD1222 vaccination. The source of these receptors is an adult in good health.

V is TRBV9 and J is TRBJ2-7, with 8 bases that match TRBD1. This CDR3 spans 13 amino acids. From germline, CDR1 is SGDLS and CDR2 YYNGEE. J lost 6 bases, V lost 3 bases, and 5 bases had no gene match. CDR3 sequence reads: CASSAGQGREQYF. The CDR3 DNA reads as TGTGCCAGCAGCGCCGGACAGGGTCGCGAGCAGTACTTC.

This chain connects TRBV27 to TRBJ1-1; TRBD1 might be the D (5 bases). The germline V gene has CDR1 MNHEY and CDR2 SMNVEV (reference sequence). Between the trimmed V and J ends, which lost 3 bases and 0 bases, there was a span of 11 bases. The CDR3 totals 15 residues. The CDR3 protein is CASSLGLYMNTEAFF. CDR3 DNA: TGTGCCAGCAGTTTGGGGCTCTACATGAACACTGAAGCTTTCTTT.

This sequence joins TRBV6-5 and TRBJ1-1; D gene ambiguous. CDR3 length: 13 amino acids. Germline V lookup: CDR1 MNHEY, CDR2 SVGAGI. The ends were cut back, 6 bases at V and 0 bases at J, with 8 bases in the middle. In nucleotides, the CDR3 is TGTGCCAGCAGCCTAAGAGTGAACACTGAAGCTTTCTTT. Its protein is CASSLRVNTEAFF.

The genes are TRBV18 and TRBJ1-4; TRBD1 aligns across 7 bases. The CDR3 is 15 residues long. The germline gives CDR1 KGHSH, CDR2 LQKENI. V was pared by 3 bases and J by 4 bases, with 5 bases of the junction left unmatched. The DNA of the CDR3 is TGTGCCAGCTCACCCCTTGCAGGGGGTAATGAAAAACTGTTTTTT. This translates into CASSPLAGGNEKLFF.

Concerning this clone itself: Other DNA sequences within the sample encode an identical CDR3. The V gene is TRBV27, the J gene TRBJ1-5; D unresolved. With 2 bases removed from V and 1 base from J, the gap between germline ends came to 9 bases. The germline V gene encodes CDR1 MNHEY and CDR2 SMNVEV (reference sequence). The CDR3 extends over 15 amino acids. The CDR3 reads CASSLGPGSNQPQHF. In DNA form, the CDR3 reads TGTGCCAGCAGTTTAGGGCCTGGCAGCAATCAGCCCCAGCATTTT.

The gene calls are TRBV3-1 (or the pseudogene TRBV3-2) and TRBJ1-6; 7 nucleotides match TRBD1. The length of the CDR3 is 15 residues. Germline CDR1 LGHDT, CDR2 YNNKEL (reference sequence). V lost 1 base to trimming and J lost 8 bases; unmatched junction nucleotides: 5. This CDR3 reads CASSQVAGGDSPLHF. The DNA for the CDR3 is TGTGCCAGCAGCCAAGTCGCAGGGGGGGATTCACCCCTCCACTTT.

The genes are TRBV19 and TRBJ1-1; D remains unclear. The CDR3 is 13 amino acids. Trimming took 4 bases from V and 4 from J, leaving 10 bases between them. Looked up from germline, CDR1 is LNHDA and CDR2 is SQIVND (reference sequence). For the CDR3, the DNA is TGTGCCAGTAGTAAGGACCCGACCACTGAAGCTTTCTTT. It is translated as CASSKDPTTEAFF.

V and J are TRBV7-3 and TRBJ1-3; D not certain. The germline V gene encodes CDR1 SGHTA and CDR2 FQGTGA. V was pared by 5 bases and J by 2 bases, with 13 bases between. The CDR3 is 15 residues long. CDR3 in amino acids: CASSGRSGAGNTIYF. In nucleotides, the CDR3 is TGTGCCAGCAGCGGCCGGTCCGGGGCTGGAAACACCATATATTTT.

This sequence joins TRBV6-4 and TRBJ2-1, with 12 bases matching TRBD2. The CDR3 totals 15 residues. The J segment lost 9 bases and the V segment lost 5 bases, leaving 8 bases of the junction unmatched. Germline V gene sequence: CDR1 MRHNA, CDR2 SNTAGT. CDR3 amino acids: CASSYASGGAFEQFF. For the CDR3, the DNA is TGTGCCAGCAGTTACGCTAGCGGGGGGGCCTTTGAGCAGTTCTTC.

The V gene is TRBV7-2, the J gene TRBJ1-1; D perhaps matches TRBD1 (5 bases). The V gene's germline CDR1 is SGHTA and CDR2 FQGNSA. This CDR3 has 14 amino acids. V was pared by 5 bases and J by 7 bases, with 17 bases between. The CDR3 loop reads CASSPQGVGSEAFF. CDR3 DNA: TGTGCCAGCAGCCCCCAAGGGGTGGGCAGTGAAGCTTTCTTT.

In this sample, this clone turned up once. The chain recombines TRBV6-5 with TRBJ1-1, with 7 bases that match TRBD1. The ends lost 5 bases at V and 3 bases at J; junction bases unmatched: 0. Germline-derived CDR1 and CDR2 are MNHEY and SVGAGI. The CDR3 length is 12 residues. CDR3 sequence (DNA): TGTGCCAGCAGTACAGGGGACACTGAAGCTTTCTTT. Translation gives CASSTGDTEAFF.

This clone came up once. This chain joins TRBV7-9 and TRBJ2-2; unclear D gene. Trimming left V 1 base short and J 3 bases short, with 12 bases between. In germline, CDR1 is SEHNR, CDR2 FQNEAQ (reference sequence). This CDR3 comprises 16 residues. The CDR3: CASSLEGNTHTGELFF. DNA for the CDR3: TGTGCCAGCAGCTTAGAGGGAAACACCCACACCGGGGAGCTGTTTTTT.

V and J are TRBV2 and TRBJ1-4; D remains unclear. The V and J ends lost 8 bases and 2 bases respectively, with 12 bases between them. The CDR3 covers 14 residues. Germline CDR1 reads SNHLY; CDR2 reads FYNNEI. CDR3 loop: CASEGWQTNEKLFF. The CDR3 DNA reads TGTGCCAGCGAGGGATGGCAGACTAATGAAAAACTGTTTTTT.

The rearrangement uses TRBV20-1 and TRBJ1-5; no definite D call. The germline CDR1 and CDR2 sequences are DFQATT and SNEGSKA (reference sequence). V shed 3 bases and J shed 0 bases, with 12 bases lying between them. There are 15 residues in the CDR3. The CDR3 nucleotides are TGCAGTGCTAGTACACGGAAATATAGCAATCAGCCCCAGCATTTT. Its protein product is CSASTRKYSNQPQHF.

CDR3 DNA: TGTGCCAGCAGCTTTCCCCCCGGCGGGAGCCCCGAAGAGACCCAGTACTTC. It translates to CASSFPPGGSPEETQYF. The J gene is TRBJ2-5, the V gene TRBV7-9; 7 bases line up with TRBD2. The V gene end was trimmed by 3 bases and the J gene end by 3 bases; junction bases not matched to a gene: 13. This CDR3 is built from 17 residues. Looked up from germline, CDR1 is SEHNR and CDR2 is FQNEAQ (reference sequence).

The chain is built from TRBV7-2 and TRBJ2-3; 7 bases are shared with TRBD2. The CDR3 has 17 amino acids. V lost 6 bases and J lost 4; bases outside the gene matches: 16. Germline lookup yields CDR1 SGHTA and CDR2 FQGNSA. Written as DNA, the CDR3 is TGTGCCAGCAGACGAATCCCCAGCGGGGTTGGGGCAGATACGCAGTATTTT. This gives the protein CASRRIPSGVGADTQYF.

This chain joins TRBV10-3 and TRBJ1-2; TRBD1 agrees at 10 bases. This CDR3 is 16 amino acids long. The germline V gene encodes CDR1 ENHRY and CDR2 SYGVKD. Unmatched junction bases numbered 13, after V lost 4 bases and J lost 8 bases. As DNA, the CDR3 is TGTGCCATCAGTGTGCCGGGACAGGGGTCCGTCATAGGCTACACCTTC. Translated, it gives CAISVPGQGSVIGYTF.